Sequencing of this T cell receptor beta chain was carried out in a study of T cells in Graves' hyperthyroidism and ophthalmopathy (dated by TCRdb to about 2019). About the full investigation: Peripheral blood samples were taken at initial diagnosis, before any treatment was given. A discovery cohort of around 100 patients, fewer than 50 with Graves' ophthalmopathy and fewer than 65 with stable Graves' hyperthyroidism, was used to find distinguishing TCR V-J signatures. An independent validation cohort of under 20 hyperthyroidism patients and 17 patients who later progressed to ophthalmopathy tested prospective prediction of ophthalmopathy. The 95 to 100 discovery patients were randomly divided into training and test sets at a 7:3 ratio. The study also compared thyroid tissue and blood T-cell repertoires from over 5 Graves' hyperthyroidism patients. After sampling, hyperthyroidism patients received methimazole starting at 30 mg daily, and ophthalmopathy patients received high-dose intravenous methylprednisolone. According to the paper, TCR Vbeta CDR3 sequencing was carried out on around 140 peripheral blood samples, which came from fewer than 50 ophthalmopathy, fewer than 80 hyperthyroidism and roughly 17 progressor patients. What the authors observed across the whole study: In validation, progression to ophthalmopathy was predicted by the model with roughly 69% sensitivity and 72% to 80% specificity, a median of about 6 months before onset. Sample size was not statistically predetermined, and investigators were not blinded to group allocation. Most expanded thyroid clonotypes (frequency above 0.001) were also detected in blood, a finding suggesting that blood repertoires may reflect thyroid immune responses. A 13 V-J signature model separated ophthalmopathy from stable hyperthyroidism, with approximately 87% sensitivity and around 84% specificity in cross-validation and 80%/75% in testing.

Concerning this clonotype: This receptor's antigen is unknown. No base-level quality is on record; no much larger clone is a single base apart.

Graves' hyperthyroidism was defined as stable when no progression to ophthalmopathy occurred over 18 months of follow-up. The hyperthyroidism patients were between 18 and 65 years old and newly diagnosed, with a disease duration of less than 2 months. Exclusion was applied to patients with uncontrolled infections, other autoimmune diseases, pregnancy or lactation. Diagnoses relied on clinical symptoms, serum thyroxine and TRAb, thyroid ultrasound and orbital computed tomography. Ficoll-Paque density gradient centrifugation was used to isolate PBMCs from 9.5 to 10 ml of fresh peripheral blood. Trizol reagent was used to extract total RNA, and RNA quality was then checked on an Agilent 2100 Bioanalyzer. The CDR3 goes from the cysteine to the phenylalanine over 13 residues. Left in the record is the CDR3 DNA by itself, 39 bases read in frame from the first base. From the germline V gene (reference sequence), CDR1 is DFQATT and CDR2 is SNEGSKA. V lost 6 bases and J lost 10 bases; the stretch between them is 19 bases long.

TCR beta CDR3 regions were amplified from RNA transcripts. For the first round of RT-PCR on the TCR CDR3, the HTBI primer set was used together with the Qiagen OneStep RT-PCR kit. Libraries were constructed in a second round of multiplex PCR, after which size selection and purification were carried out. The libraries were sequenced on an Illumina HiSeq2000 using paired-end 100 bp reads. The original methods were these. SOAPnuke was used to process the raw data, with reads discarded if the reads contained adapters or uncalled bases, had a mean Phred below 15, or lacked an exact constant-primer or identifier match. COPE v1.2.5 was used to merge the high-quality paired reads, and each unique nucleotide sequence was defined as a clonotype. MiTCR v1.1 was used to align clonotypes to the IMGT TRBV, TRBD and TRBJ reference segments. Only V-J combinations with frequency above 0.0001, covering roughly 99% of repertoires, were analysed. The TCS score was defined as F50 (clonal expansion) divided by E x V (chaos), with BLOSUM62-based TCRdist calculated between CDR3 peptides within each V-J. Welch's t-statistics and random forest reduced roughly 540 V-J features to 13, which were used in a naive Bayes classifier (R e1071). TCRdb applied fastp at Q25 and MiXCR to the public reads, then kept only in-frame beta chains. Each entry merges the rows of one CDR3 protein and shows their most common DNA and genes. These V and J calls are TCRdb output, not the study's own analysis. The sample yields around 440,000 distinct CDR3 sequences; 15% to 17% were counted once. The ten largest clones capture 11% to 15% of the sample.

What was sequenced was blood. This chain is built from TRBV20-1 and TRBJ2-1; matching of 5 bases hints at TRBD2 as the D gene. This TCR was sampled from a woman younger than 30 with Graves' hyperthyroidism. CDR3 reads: CSATSEWSGEQFF. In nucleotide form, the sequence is TGCAGTGCGACATCCGAGTGGAGCGGCGAGCAGTTCTTC.